The rows below give T cell receptor beta chains drawn from one sample of a study of blood T cell repertoires in COVID-19. TCRdb's copy holds only in-frame clones and misses some; the assay was immunoSEQ multiplex PCR. The sample carries hundreds of thousands of clones, approximately 81% recorded once. Sample: PBMCs or T cells enriched from blood (not recorded which). All receptors derive from a man aged 40-49 years who had recovered from COVID-19. Both conserved end residues are part of each CDR3. The D gene is left open where the match is weak. Clone size, where shown, is once, few, many, or a class for clones that have expanded.

V: TRBV5-5; length: 15; D: NA; size: NA; J: TRBJ2-1; DNA: TGTGCCAGCAGCTTGCTCGGTGCCACCTACAATGAGCAGTTCTTC; CDR3: CASSLLGATYNEQFF
V: TRBV19; length: 13; D: NA; size: few; J: TRBJ1-1; DNA: TGTGCCAGTACGTGGGGGCGGGACACTGAAGCTTTCTTT; CDR3: CASTWGRDTEAFF
V: TRBV12-5; length: 15; D: TRBD1; size: NA; J: TRBJ1-3; DNA: TGTGCTAGTGGTTCGACAGGGGGAACTGGAAACACCATATATTTT; CDR3: CASGSTGGTGNTIYF
V: TRBV19; length: 13; D: NA; size: NA; J: TRBJ2-5; DNA: TGTGCCAGTAGATGGTCTAGCGAGGAGACCCAGTACTTC; CDR3: CASRWSSEETQYF
V: TRBV9; length: 15; D: NA; size: NA; J: TRBJ2-5; DNA: TGTGCCAGCAGCGTAGATGGACAACGAAGGGAGACCCAGTACTTC; CDR3: CASSVDGQRRETQYF
V: TRBV25-1; length: 15; D: NA; size: NA; J: TRBJ1-4; DNA: TGTGCCAGCAGAAAAACCGGGACTAGTCATGGAAAACTGTTTTTT; CDR3: CASRKTGTSHGKLFF
V: TRBV16; length: 15; D: NA; size: NA; J: TRBJ2-7; DNA: TGTGCCAGCAGCCAATCTGTCAGGGCAAACTACGAGCAGTACTTC; CDR3: CASSQSVRANYEQYF
V: TRBV5-5; length: 19; D: NA; size: NA; J: TRBJ2-1; DNA: TGTGCCAGCAGTTTTTCAGACCAGCAGCTTAGCGCGCCGGGTGGGAAGCAGTTCTTC; CDR3: CASSFSDQQLSAPGGKQFF
V: TRBV30; length: 13; D: TRBD1; size: NA; J: TRBJ1-5; DNA: TGTGCCTGGAGTGGGGACAGGGTGCAGCCCCAGCATTTT; CDR3: CAWSGDRVQPQHF
V: TRBV11-2; length: 15; D: NA; size: NA; J: TRBJ2-5; DNA: TGTGCCAGCAGTGCCAGGGGCGGTTCATCGGAGACCCAGTACTTC; CDR3: CASSARGGSSETQYF
V: TRBV30; length: 11; D: NA; size: NA; J: TRBJ2-2; DNA: TGTGCCGGAAACAGGGCCGGGGAGCTGTTTTTT; CDR3: CAGNRAGELFF